These 21 T cell receptor beta chains originate from one sample sequenced in a study of early T cells in non-severe SARS-CoV-2 infection. Via MiXCR, TCRdb re-called the 5' RACE reads, giving one row per CDR3 protein. The data show over 95,000 distinct CDR3 sequences, roughly 17% seen once. Material: whole blood. These receptors originate from an adult who was a healthcare worker with PCR-confirmed SARS-CoV-2 infection or an uninfected control (not recorded which).

This clonotype was detected a few times. The V gene is TRBV7-9, the J gene TRBJ1-3; weak D call: TRBD1 (5 bases). The CDR3 runs 15 residues. The germline gives CDR1 SEHNR, CDR2 FQNEAQ (reference sequence). Between the trimmed V and J ends, which lost 5 bases and 0 bases, there was a span of 11 bases. CDR3 in DNA: TGTGCCAGCAGCCCTGACAGCGCCTCTGGAAACACCATATATTTT. Translation: CASSPDSASGNTIYF.

This clonotype was detected only a few times. CDR3 nucleotide sequence: TGCAGTGCTTCTAGCGGGAGGGCCCTCGTCAAAAACATTCAGTACTTC. Amino acids: CSASSGRALVKNIQYF. The V gene is TRBV20-1, the J gene TRBJ2-4; TRBD2 matches 12 bases. CDR1 is DFQATT, CDR2 SNEGSKA, per germline (reference sequence). This CDR3 contains 16 residues. J gave up 3 bases and V 5 bases, and 8 bases lay outside the gene matches.

The chain uses TRBV28 and TRBJ1-4, with 7 nucleotides matching TRBD1. Germline V lookup: CDR1 MDHEN, CDR2 SYDVKM. The CDR3 consists of 12 residues. V lost 11 bases, J lost 10 bases, and 10 bases stayed unmatched. This CDR3 reads CAGQAGWGKLFF. The CDR3 DNA is TGTGCCGGACAGGCAGGTTGGGGAAAACTGTTTTTT.

This clonotype was seen ten or more times. The rearrangement uses TRBV3-1 and TRBJ1-1; D is possibly TRBD1 (5 bases). The CDR3 runs to 14 residues. The V end lost 0 bases, the J end lost 11 bases, and 16 bases lay between the germline ends. Germline CDR1 is LGHDT and CDR2 is YNNKEL (reference sequence). For the CDR3, the DNA is TGTGCCAGCAGCCAAGATCTAAAGGGGCTCAGTGCTTTCTTT. It yields the protein CASSQDLKGLSAFF.

The rearrangement joins TRBV11-2 to TRBJ2-3; tentative D call: TRBD2 (5 bases). The germline V and J ends were trimmed by 5 bases and 4 bases, with 19 bases remaining between them. Germline V gene sequence: CDR1 SGHAT, CDR2 FQNNGV. This CDR3 spans 16 amino acids. The DNA of the CDR3 is TGTGCCAGCAGCCCCGGCGGCGGGCTAATCTCAGATACGCAGTATTTT. This sequence encodes CASSPGGGLISDTQYF.

V gene TRBV14 combines with J gene TRBJ2-3; 10 bases fit TRBD2. The junction had 5 bases not matched to a gene; V was cut back by 0 bases and J by 5 bases. Germline V gene lookup returns CDR1 SGHDN and CDR2 FVKESK. The CDR3 is made up of 16 amino acids. The CDR3 sequence is CASSQEFGLAEDTQYF. For the CDR3, the DNA is TGTGCCAGCAGCCAAGAATTTGGACTAGCGGAAGATACGCAGTATTTT. The entire variable domain, with the rest obtained from reference TRBV14 and TRBJ2-3, is as follows: EAGVTQFPSHSVIEKGQTVTLRCDPISGHDNLYWYRRVMGKEIKFLLHFVKESKQDESGMPNNRFLAERTGGTYSTLKVQPAELEDSGVYFCASSQEFGLAEDTQYFGPGTRLTVL.

This clonotype was found a few times. V and J are TRBV6-5 and TRBJ1-3; TRBD1 matches at 8 bases. The germline gives CDR1 MNHEY, CDR2 SVGAGI. There are 17 residues in the CDR3. The V and J ends lost 2 bases and 2 bases, in that order; junction bases with no gene match: 8. CDR3 amino acids: CASSYGRQGKPGNTIYF. The CDR3 DNA reads TGTGCCAGCAGTTACGGGAGACAGGGGAAACCTGGAAACACCATATATTTT.

In this sample, this clonotype turned up a few times. The chain employs TRBV4-3 and TRBJ2-1; D may be TRBD2 (6 bases). Germline loops: CDR1 LGHNA, CDR2 YSLEER. V lost 0 bases and J lost 0, with 12 bases in between. This CDR3 region has 17 residues. CDR3 protein: CASSQDVAGSSYNEQFF. CDR3 bases: TGCGCCAGCAGCCAAGATGTCGCGGGAAGCTCCTACAATGAGCAGTTCTTC.

This clonotype has just a few counts. The chain has TRBV28 and TRBJ1-4; unclear D gene. The CDR3 loop spans 13 amino acids. Trimming left V 2 bases short and J 8 bases short, with 9 bases between. CDR1 and CDR2 from the germline V gene are MDHEN and SYDVKM. The CDR3: CASSLIGLEKLFF. In DNA, the CDR3 is TGTGCCAGCAGTTTAATAGGTTTAGAAAAACTGTTTTTT. Full variable domain (missing parts from reference TRBV28 and TRBJ1-4): DVKVTQSSRYLVKRTGEKVFLECVQDMDHENMFWYRQDPGLGLRLIYFSYDVKMKEKGDIPEGYSVSREKKERFSLILESASTNQTSMYLCASSLIGLEKLFFGSGTQLSVL.

This clonotype has only a few counts. This chain uses TRBV12-3 or TRBV12-4 with TRBJ2-7; D ambiguous. The CDR3 is 12 residues long. Trimming cost V 7 bases and J 2 bases, with 9 bases left between them. The CDR3 region has the DNA TGTGCCAGCACCCAAACAGCCTACGAGCAGTACTTC. Protein product: CASTQTAYEQYF.

Only a few counts were recorded for this clonotype. The rearrangement joins TRBV5-4 to TRBJ2-2; possibly TRBD2 for D (6 bases). This CDR3 region has 15 residues. V dropped 4 bases and J dropped 5 bases, with 15 bases sitting between them. The germline V gene encodes CDR1 SGHNT and CDR2 YYREEE (reference sequence). CDR3 bases: TGTGCCAGCAGCCTGGTTGGAGGGAGGACCGGGGAGCTGTTTTTT. Translated, it gives CASSLVGGRTGELFF.

The sample holds a few counts of this clonotype. The chain has TRBV2 and TRBJ2-7; TRBD1 might be the D (6 bases). The CDR3 has 14 amino acids. Germline loops: CDR1 SNHLY, CDR2 FYNNEI. V was clipped by 2 bases and J by 4 bases, with 12 bases between them. CDR3 loop: CASSELTGLYEQYF. In nucleotides, the CDR3 is TGTGCCAGCAGTGAATTGACAGGTTTATACGAGCAGTACTTC.

In this sample, this clonotype turned up a few times. This chain connects TRBV20-1 to TRBJ2-1; D call uncertain. The CDR3 consists of 17 residues. Germline CDR1 and CDR2: DFQATT and SNEGSKA (reference sequence). V lost 1 base and J lost 2, with 18 bases in between. The CDR3 reads CSARVRLALSAYNEQFF. The CDR3 nucleotides read TGCAGTGCTAGAGTTAGGTTGGCGCTCTCAGCCTACAATGAGCAGTTCTTC.

This chain links TRBV19 with TRBJ2-1; D is possibly TRBD2 (5 bases). Germline CDR1 reads LNHDA; CDR2 reads SQIVND (reference sequence). CDR3 length equals 16 residues. Between the trimmed V and J ends, which lost 7 bases and 4 bases, there was a span of 20 bases. The CDR3 bases are TGTGCCAGTAACCCTTTTCGAGAGGGAAAATACAATGAGCAGTTCTTC. Protein: CASNPFREGKYNEQFF.

This clonotype showed up many times. This chain connects TRBV7-2 to TRBJ2-5; no clear D. Germline CDR1 SGHTA, CDR2 FQGNSA. This CDR3 comprises 14 residues. The V and J ends lost 6 bases and 2 bases respectively, with 13 bases between them. The CDR3 DNA sequence: TGTGCCAGCAGACTTAACAGAAGACAAGAGACCCAGTACTTC. It yields the protein CASRLNRRQETQYF.

The gene calls are TRBV10-2 and TRBJ1-5, with a weak D call TRBD1 (6 bases). The CDR3 runs to 13 residues. Germline V gene sequence: CDR1 WSHSY, CDR2 SAAADI. Trimming cost V 7 bases and J 7 bases, with 14 bases left between them. The CDR3 spells CASKRGDGQPQHF. CDR3 DNA: TGCGCCAGCAAGAGGGGGGATGGACAGCCCCAGCATTTT.

In this sample, this clonotype turned up a few times. The chain employs TRBV5-1 and TRBJ2-3, with 9 positions matching TRBD1. The junction had 5 bases not matched to a gene; V was cut back by 0 bases and J by 0 bases. This CDR3 contains 17 residues. Germline V gives CDR1 SGHRS, CDR2 YFSETQ. The CDR3 DNA sequence: TGCGCCAGCAGCTTGGGGGCAGGGACAGGGAGCACAGATACGCAGTATTTT. Translation gives CASSLGAGTGSTDTQYF.

CDR3 bases: TGTGCCAGCAGTTCATCATCGGAGCAGCCCCAGCATTTT. Protein product: CASSSSSEQPQHF. The chain recombines TRBV6-4 with TRBJ1-5; D unresolved. Germline values: CDR1 MRHNA, CDR2 SNTAGT. Trimming took 5 bases from V and 7 from J, leaving 12 bases between them. The CDR3 consists of 13 residues.

The chain employs TRBV28 and TRBJ1-6; D perhaps matches TRBD1 (5 bases). V was pared by 5 bases and J by 5 bases, with 19 bases between. This CDR3 has 17 residues. Germline V gives CDR1 MDHEN, CDR2 SYDVKM. CDR3 protein: CASSKPGTDTNNSPLHF. Written as DNA, the CDR3 is TGTGCCAGCAGTAAACCCGGGACGGATACTAATAATTCACCCCTCCACTTT. The whole variable domain, remainder taken from reference TRBV28 and TRBJ1-6, is DVKVTQSSRYLVKRTGEKVFLECVQDMDHENMFWYRQDPGLGLRLIYFSYDVKMKEKGDIPEGYSVSREKKERFSLILESASTNQTSMYLCASSKPGTDTNNSPLHFGNGTRLTVT.

V and J are TRBV7-2 and TRBJ2-5; D possibly corresponds to TRBD1 (6 bases). V lost 1 base to trimming and J lost 1 base, with 7 bases between them. This CDR3 comprises 14 residues. CDR1 and CDR2 from the germline V gene are SGHTA and FQGNSA. CDR3 sequence: CASSLGTVQETQYF. The CDR3 DNA reads as TGTGCCAGCAGCTTAGGGACAGTCCAAGAGACCCAGTACTTC.

The sample holds a few counts of this clonotype. The V call is TRBV5-4, the J call TRBJ1-1; TRBD1 matches at 7 bases. CDR3 length: 16 amino acids. J was trimmed by 7 bases and V by 4 bases; bases with no gene match: 16. Germline CDR1 reads SGHNT; CDR2 reads YYREEE (reference sequence). Written as DNA, the CDR3 is TGTGCCAGCAGCATAAAACAGACAGGGTGGGGTGATGAAGCTTTCTTT. Encoded protein: CASSIKQTGWGDEAFF.